Sequencing of this T cell receptor (beta chain) was carried out in a study of blood T cell repertoires in COVID-19. Across the whole study: COVID-19 samples collected from the United States, Italy and Spain covered acute and convalescent phases. The cDNA or gDNA used as material had been derived from T cells, B-cell-depleted T cells, or PBMCs.

Original analysis: Using reference gene primer amplification, nucleated cell counts were estimated. Profiled with immunoSEQ multiplex PCR; TCRdb holds only in-frame clones, not every one. The V and J calls and the clone size are those of that table, but D and trimming were determined from the DNA. This sample carries 130,000 to 150,000 clones, 84% of them seen once, and the ten largest clones take 5.5% to 7%. This TCR was sampled from a human donor in a cohort sampled during active COVID-19. The specimen was peripheral blood.

In DNA, the CDR3 is TGCAGCGTTGAAGAACCGGGACAGGGGCCTGGCTACACCTTC. Protein product: CSVEEPGQGPGYTF. The rearrangement links TRBV29-1 to TRBJ1-2, with 10 bases matching TRBD1. J lost 7 bases, V lost 0 bases, and 5 bases had no gene match. Germline V CDR1 and CDR2: SQVTM, ANQGSEA. This CDR3 region has 14 residues.